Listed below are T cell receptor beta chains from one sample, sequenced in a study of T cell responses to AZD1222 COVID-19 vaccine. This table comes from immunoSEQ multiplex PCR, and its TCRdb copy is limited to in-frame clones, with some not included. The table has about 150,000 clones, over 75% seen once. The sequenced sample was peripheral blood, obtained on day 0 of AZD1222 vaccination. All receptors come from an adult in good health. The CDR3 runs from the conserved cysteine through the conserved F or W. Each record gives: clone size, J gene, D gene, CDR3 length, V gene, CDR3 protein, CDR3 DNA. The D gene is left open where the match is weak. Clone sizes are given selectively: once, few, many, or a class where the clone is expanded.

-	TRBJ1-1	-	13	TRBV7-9	CASSLGEALEAFF	TGTGCCAGCAGCTTAGGGGAAGCCCTTGAAGCTTTCTTT
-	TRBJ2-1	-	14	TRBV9	CASSVATGSYEQFF	TGTGCCAGCAGCGTAGCTACTGGGTCCTATGAGCAGTTCTTC
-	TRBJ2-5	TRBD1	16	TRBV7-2	CASSRRDSKFQETQYF	TGTGCCAGCAGCCGCCGGGACAGTAAGTTCCAAGAGACCCAGTACTTC
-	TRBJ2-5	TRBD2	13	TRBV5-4	CASGLAGFETQYF	TGTGCCAGCGGGCTAGCGGGATTCGAGACCCAGTACTTC
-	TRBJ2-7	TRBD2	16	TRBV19	CASSIQLRTSGNEQYF	TGTGCCAGTAGTATACAGCTAAGAACTAGCGGTAACGAGCAGTACTTC
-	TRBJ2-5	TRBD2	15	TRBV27	CASSRLAGGTETQYF	TGTGCCAGCAGTAGACTAGCGGGAGGGACCGAGACCCAGTACTTC
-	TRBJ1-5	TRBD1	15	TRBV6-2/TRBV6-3	CASSPTGLGNQPQHF	TGTGCCAGCAGCCCGACAGGGCTGGGGAATCAGCCCCAGCATTTT
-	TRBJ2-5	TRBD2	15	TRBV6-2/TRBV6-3	CASSLFLSGGETQYF	TGTGCCAGCAGTTTATTCTTGTCGGGAGGAGAGACCCAGTACTTC
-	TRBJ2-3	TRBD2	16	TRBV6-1	CASSEAIAGSTDTQYF	TGTGCCAGCAGTGAAGCGATAGCGGGAAGCACAGATACGCAGTATTTT
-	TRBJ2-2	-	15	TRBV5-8	CASSTYEGLSGELFF	TGTGCCAGCAGCACATACGAGGGATTAAGCGGGGAGCTGTTTTTT
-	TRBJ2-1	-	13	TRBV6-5	CASRNTPNNEQFF	TGTGCCAGCAGAAATACACCTAACAATGAGCAGTTCTTC
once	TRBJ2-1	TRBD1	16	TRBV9	CASSVDGTGGSFEQFF	TGTGCCAGCAGCGTAGATGGGACAGGGGGTTCGTTTGAGCAGTTCTTC
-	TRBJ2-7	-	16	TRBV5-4	CASSRGLHPEPYEQYF	TGTGCCAGCAGCCGGGGACTTCACCCGGAGCCCTACGAGCAGTACTTC
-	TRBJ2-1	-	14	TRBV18	CASSPDATLSEQFF	TGTGCCAGCTCACCAGATGCGACGTTGAGTGAGCAGTTCTTC
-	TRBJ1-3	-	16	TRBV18	CASSPPPVSSGNTIYF	TGTGCCAGCTCACCCCCACCAGTCAGCTCTGGAAACACCATATATTTT
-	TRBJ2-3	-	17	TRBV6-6	CASRQYEGPLYPDTQYF	TGTGCCAGCCGTCAGTACGAAGGACCCCTATACCCAGATACGCAGTATTTT
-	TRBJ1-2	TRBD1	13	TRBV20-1	CSASKQGEYRNTF	TGCAGTGCTAGTAAACAGGGGGAATATCGGAACACCTTC
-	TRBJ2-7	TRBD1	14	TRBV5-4	CASSLGQGADEQYF	TGTGCCAGCAGCTTGGGACAGGGGGCGGACGAGCAGTACTTC
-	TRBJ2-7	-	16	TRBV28	CASLDRVGRRSYEQYF	TGTGCCAGCCTCGACAGGGTCGGGAGGCGCTCCTACGAGCAGTACTTC
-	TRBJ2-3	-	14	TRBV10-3	CAICQDRWTDTQYF	TGTGCCATCTGTCAGGACCGATGGACAGATACGCAGTATTTT
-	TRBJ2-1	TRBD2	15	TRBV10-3	CATRGTSVDNAEQFF	TGTGCCACCAGGGGGACTAGCGTAGACAATGCCGAGCAGTTCTTC
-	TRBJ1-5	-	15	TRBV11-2	CASSLDGGRNQPQHF	TGTGCCAGCAGCTTAGACGGGGGGCGGAATCAGCCCCAGCATTTT
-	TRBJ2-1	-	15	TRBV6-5	CASSRGGSSYNEQFF	TGTGCCAGCAGTAGGGGCGGAAGCTCCTACAATGAGCAGTTCTTC
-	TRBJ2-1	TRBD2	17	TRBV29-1	CSVSEIWEAGLHNEQFF	TGCAGCGTTTCCGAAATTTGGGAAGCGGGGTTACACAATGAGCAGTTCTTC
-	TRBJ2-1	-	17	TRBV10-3	CAISDPVRGSFDNEQFF	TGTGCCATCAGTGACCCGGTCCGGGGAAGTTTTGACAATGAGCAGTTCTTC
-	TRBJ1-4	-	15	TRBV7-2	CASRKSNIAGEKLFF	TGTGCCAGCAGAAAGTCTAATATCGCGGGCGAAAAACTGTTTTTT
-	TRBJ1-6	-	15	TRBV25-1	CASSAGGRYNSPLHF	TGTGCCAGCAGCGCCGGAGGTCGCTATAATTCACCCCTCCACTTT
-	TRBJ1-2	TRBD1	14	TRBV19	CASSIGTGERGYTF	TGTGCCAGTAGTATCGGGACAGGTGAACGGGGCTACACCTTC
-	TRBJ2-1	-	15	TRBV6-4	CASSDSSQDYNEQFF	TGTGCCAGCAGTGACTCGAGTCAGGATTACAATGAGCAGTTCTTC
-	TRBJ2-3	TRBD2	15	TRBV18	CASSQLAGSTDTQYF	TGTGCCAGCTCACAACTAGCGGGAAGCACAGATACGCAGTATTTT
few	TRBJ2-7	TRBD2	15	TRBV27	CASSPTSGRYYEQYF	TGTGCCAGCAGTCCGACTAGCGGGAGATATTACGAGCAGTACTTC
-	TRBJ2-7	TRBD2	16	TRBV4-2	CASSHGLAGEGYEQYF	TGTGCCAGCAGCCACGGACTAGCGGGAGAGGGCTACGAGCAGTACTTC
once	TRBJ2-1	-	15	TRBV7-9	CASSPWVADYNEQFF	TGTGCCAGCAGCCCTTGGGTGGCGGACTACAATGAGCAGTTCTTC
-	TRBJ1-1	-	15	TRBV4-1	CASSQVEGAGTEAFF	TGCGCCAGCAGCCAAGTCGAAGGTGCGGGCACTGAAGCTTTCTTT
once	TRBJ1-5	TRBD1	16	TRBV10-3	CAISDGLTGRHQPQHF	TGTGCCATCAGTGACGGGTTGACAGGGCGCCATCAGCCCCAGCATTTT
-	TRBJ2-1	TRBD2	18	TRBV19	CASSAGTSGRARYNEQFF	TGTGCCAGTAGTGCCGGGACTAGCGGGAGGGCGCGCTACAATGAGCAGTTCTTC
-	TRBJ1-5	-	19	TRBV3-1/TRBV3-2	CASSQDTGTMSGSNQPQHF	TGTGCCAGCAGCCAAGATACCGGGACAATGAGTGGGAGCAATCAGCCCCAGCATTTT
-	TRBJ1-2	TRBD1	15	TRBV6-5	CASTFPGGTDYGYTF	TGTGCCAGCACCTTTCCGGGGGGGACAGATTATGGCTACACCTTC
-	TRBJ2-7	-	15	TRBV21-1	CASKGRGPRNYEQYF	TGTGCCAGCAAGGGAAGGGGCCCCCGAAACTACGAGCAGTACTTC
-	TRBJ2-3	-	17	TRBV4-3	CASSQEFAGGGTDTQYF	TGCGCCAGCAGCCAAGAATTTGCAGGGGGAGGGACAGATACGCAGTATTTT
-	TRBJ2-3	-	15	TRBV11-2	CASSLFSSGTDTQYF	TGTGCCAGCAGCTTATTTTCTAGCGGCACAGATACGCAGTATTTT
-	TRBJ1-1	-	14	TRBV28	CASSTMWVDTEAFF	TGTGCCAGCAGTACGATGTGGGTGGACACTGAAGCTTTCTTT
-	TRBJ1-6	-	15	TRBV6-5	CASSFDGGPNSPLHF	TGTGCCAGCAGTTTCGACGGTGGGCCTAATTCACCCCTCCACTTT
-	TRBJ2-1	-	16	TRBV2	CASSEFSGIGGNEQFF	TGTGCCAGCAGTGAGTTTTCCGGGATCGGTGGCAATGAGCAGTTCTTC
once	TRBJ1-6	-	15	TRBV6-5	CASSYQPEFNSPLHF	TGTGCCAGCAGTTACCAGCCAGAATTTAATTCACCCCTCCACTTT
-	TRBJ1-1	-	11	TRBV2	CASSEGRKAFF	TGTGCCAGCAGTGAAGGGAGAAAAGCTTTCTTT
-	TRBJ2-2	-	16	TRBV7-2	CASSPGGLTNTGELFF	TGTGCCAGCAGCCCCGGCGGGTTAACGAACACCGGGGAGCTGTTTTTT
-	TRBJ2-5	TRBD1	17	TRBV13	CASSLEGTGGSQETQYF	TGTGCCAGCAGCTTAGAGGGGACAGGGGGCTCCCAAGAGACCCAGTACTTC
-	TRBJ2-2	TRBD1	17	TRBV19	CASTNTRTGSKTGELFF	TGTGCCAGTACCAATACCCGGACAGGGTCAAAGACCGGGGAGCTGTTTTTT
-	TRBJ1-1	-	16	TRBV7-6	CASSLERWKRGSEAFF	TGTGCCAGCAGCTTAGAAAGGTGGAAGCGGGGGTCTGAAGCTTTCTTT
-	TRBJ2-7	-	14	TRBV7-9	CASSGIFNSYEQYF	TGTGCCAGCAGCGGAATTTTCAATTCCTACGAGCAGTACTTC
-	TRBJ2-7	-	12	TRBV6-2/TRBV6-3	CASSQTNYEQYF	TGTGCCAGCAGTCAAACAAACTACGAGCAGTACTTC
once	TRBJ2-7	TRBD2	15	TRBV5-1	CASSSTSGSIYEQYF	TGCGCCAGCAGCTCGACTAGCGGGAGTATCTACGAGCAGTACTTC
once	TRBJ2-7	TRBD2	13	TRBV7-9	CASSRGRQYEQYF	TGTGCCAGCAGCCGCGGGAGGCAGTACGAGCAGTACTTC
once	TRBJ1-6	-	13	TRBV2	CASRNSYNSPLHF	TGTGCCAGCAGAAACTCCTATAATTCACCCCTCCACTTT
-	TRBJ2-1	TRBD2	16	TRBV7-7	CASSLELAGLNNEQFF	TGTGCTAGCAGCTTAGAGCTAGCGGGGCTGAACAATGAGCAGTTCTTC
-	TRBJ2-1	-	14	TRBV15	CATSRGGEYNEQFF	TGTGCCACCAGCAGGGGTGGAGAGTACAATGAGCAGTTCTTC